Reported below is one T cell receptor beta chain. Clones were read by immunoSEQ multiplex PCR, and TCRdb kept only the in-frame ones, dropping some. Of a few hundred thousand clones listed, roughly 86% are singletons. This sample stems from a study of blood T cell repertoires in COVID-19. Study background: PBMCs, B-cell-depleted T cells, or T cells provided the cDNA or gDNA that made up the material.

Looked up from germline, CDR1 is SGHDN and CDR2 is FVKESK. Trimming left V 1 base short and J 8 bases short, with 11 bases between. The CDR3 length is 14 residues. In terms of age and location, participants ranged from about 18 to 89 years and lived in about 25 US areas. Material: PBMCs or T cells enriched from blood (not recorded which). V and J are TRBV14 and TRBJ1-4, with D possibly TRBD1 on 6 matching bases. This TCR came from a man aged 40-50 years in a cohort exposed to, infected with or recovered from COVID-19 (not recorded which). This CDR3 is CASSQVQGLEKLFF. DNA for the CDR3: TGTGCCAGCAGCCAAGTACAGGGTCTAGAAAAACTGTTTTTT.